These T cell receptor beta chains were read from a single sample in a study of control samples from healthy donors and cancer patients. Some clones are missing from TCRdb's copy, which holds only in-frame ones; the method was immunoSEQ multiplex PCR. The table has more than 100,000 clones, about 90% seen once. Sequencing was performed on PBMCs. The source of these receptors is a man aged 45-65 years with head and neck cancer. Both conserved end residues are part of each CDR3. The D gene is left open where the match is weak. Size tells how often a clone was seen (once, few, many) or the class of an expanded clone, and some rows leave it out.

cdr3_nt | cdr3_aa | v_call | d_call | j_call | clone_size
TGTGCCAGCAGTTTATCAGCCCAGGAGAACAATGAGCAGTTCTTC | CASSLSAQENNEQFF | TRBV27 | NA | TRBJ2-1 | NA
TGCGCCAGCAGCAACCCGGGGAGACTAGCGGAAACCCCAAGCTCCTACGAGCAGTACTTC | CASSNPGRLAETPSSYEQYF | TRBV5-1 | TRBD2 | TRBJ2-7 | once
TGTGCCAGCAGCTTGACCGGGAGGGCAGGGGAGACCCAGTACTTC | CASSLTGRAGETQYF | TRBV11-2 | TRBD2 | TRBJ2-5 | NA
TGTGCCAGCAGTCGGGGAAACTACAATGAGCAGTTCTTC | CASSRGNYNEQFF | TRBV28 | NA | TRBJ2-1 | NA
TGTGCCAGCAGCCGAAGGGAAGTGGGCGGCTACACCTTC | CASSRREVGGYTF | TRBV3-1/TRBV3-2 | NA | TRBJ1-2 | NA
TGCGCCAGCGCCCCCGGGCGGGGGGGGGCTGCCTTCAACGAGCAGTACTTC | CASAPGRGGAAFNEQYF | TRBV5-1 | TRBD2 | TRBJ2-7 | NA
TGTGCCAGCAGCGTTGGTAGTATCACAGATACGCAGTATTTT | CASSVGSITDTQYF | TRBV9 | NA | TRBJ2-3 | NA
TGTGCCAGCAGCGTAGGCGGACTAGCGGGTTTCGAGACCCAGTACTTC | CASSVGGLAGFETQYF | TRBV9 | TRBD2 | TRBJ2-5 | NA
TGCGCCAGCAGCGAACAGGAAGAGCAGTTCTTC | CASSEQEEQFF | TRBV5-1 | NA | TRBJ2-1 | NA
TGTGCCAGCAGCCCCCTGGGGACTAGTCAGAGTGAGCAGTTCTTC | CASSPLGTSQSEQFF | TRBV3-1/TRBV3-2 | TRBD2 | TRBJ2-1 | NA
TGTGCCAGCAGCTTAGATAATGGGCGTGAGCAGTTCTTC | CASSLDNGREQFF | TRBV11-3 | NA | TRBJ2-1 | NA
TGTGCCAGCAGCTTAGACGGGGACTCCCGCCCAAATGAGCAGTTCTTC | CASSLDGDSRPNEQFF | TRBV7-2 | NA | TRBJ2-1 | NA
TGTGCCAGCAGGAAGGATTCCGGGGGGGGTTACGAGCAGTACTTC | CASRKDSGGGYEQYF | TRBV6-5 | TRBD2 | TRBJ2-7 | once
TGTGCCAGCAGTGCCCGGGAGAACACTGAAGCTTTCTTT | CASSARENTEAFF | TRBV6-4 | NA | TRBJ1-1 | NA
TGTGCCAGCAGCCCTAGGACAGGGAGTGGCTACACCTTC | CASSPRTGSGYTF | TRBV9 | TRBD1 | TRBJ1-2 | NA
TGTGCCAGCAGCACCCTGGCGCGGGTAGCGATCTCCTACGAGCAGTACTTC | CASSTLARVAISYEQYF | TRBV21-1 | NA | TRBJ2-7 | NA
TGTGCCAGCAAGGAAAAGGGACTCCTTTTGAACACTGAAGCTTTCTTT | CASKEKGLLLNTEAFF | TRBV2 | NA | TRBJ1-1 | NA
TGTGCCAGCAGCTCATCGACAGGGAGAGATACGCAGTATTTT | CASSSSTGRDTQYF | TRBV7-9 | TRBD1 | TRBJ2-3 | NA
TGTGCCAGCAGTGGGACCGCGCAAGAGACCCAGTACTTC | CASSGTAQETQYF | TRBV11-2 | NA | TRBJ2-5 | NA
TGCAGCGTGTCCCTCGGCGCGGGGGACAATGAGCAGTTCTTC | CSVSLGAGDNEQFF | TRBV29-1 | TRBD2 | TRBJ2-1 | NA
TGTGCCAGCAGCGTATACCTACTAGCGGGAGCCTACGAGCAGTACTTC | CASSVYLLAGAYEQYF | TRBV11-2 | TRBD2 | TRBJ2-7 | NA
TGTGCCAGCAGCATACTAGCGTGGGGGAGTCAAGGGACCCAGTACTTC | CASSILAWGSQGTQYF | TRBV7-9 | TRBD2 | TRBJ2-5 | NA
TGTGCCAGCAGTTTAGCGGCGGATACGACAGCTTTCTTT | CASSLAADTTAFF | TRBV12-3/TRBV12-4 | NA | TRBJ1-1 | NA
TGCGCCAGCAGCGCGGCGGTAGCGGGAAGAGGGGAAGATACGCAGTATTTT | CASSAAVAGRGEDTQYF | TRBV5-1 | TRBD2 | TRBJ2-3 | NA
TGTGCCAGCAGTTTCGGGAGACTCTACGAGCAGTACTTC | CASSFGRLYEQYF | TRBV27 | NA | TRBJ2-7 | NA
TGTGCCAGCAGCCACTACAGGGCTAACTATGGCTACACCTTC | CASSHYRANYGYTF | TRBV3-1/TRBV3-2 | NA | TRBJ1-2 | NA
TGTGCCAGCAGCTCCGACCTGTCTCAAGGGGAGCTGTTTTTT | CASSSDLSQGELFF | TRBV7-9 | NA | TRBJ2-2 | NA
TGTGCCAGCAGCCAAGCCCTCGGCGGCGGGAATGAGCAGTTCTTC | CASSQALGGGNEQFF | TRBV3-1/TRBV3-2 | NA | TRBJ2-1 | NA
TGTGCCAGCAGTGATTACGACGGGGGGGGTGGAGATACGCAGTATTTT | CASSDYDGGGGDTQYF | TRBV6-2/TRBV6-3 | TRBD2 | TRBJ2-3 | NA
TGTGCCAGCACTGATTTGTGGACTCCGAACACCGGGGAGCTGTTTTTT | CASTDLWTPNTGELFF | TRBV6-1 | NA | TRBJ2-2 | NA
TGTGCCAGCAGCAAACAGGGAGGAAGAAACACCATATATTTT | CASSKQGGRNTIYF | TRBV11-2 | NA | TRBJ1-3 | NA
TGTGCCAGCAGCTCCGCCGGGACTAGCGTTGAGACCCAGTACTTC | CASSSAGTSVETQYF | TRBV7-7 | TRBD2 | TRBJ2-5 | NA
TGTGCCAGCAGCCAAGAGATCGCGGCGGGAGTTAGTACCAATGAGCAGTTCTTC | CASSQEIAAGVSTNEQFF | TRBV4-2 | TRBD2 | TRBJ2-1 | NA
TGTGCCAGCAGCCAACTCGGGACAGGGCCTGGAAACACCATATATTTT | CASSQLGTGPGNTIYF | TRBV3-1/TRBV3-2 | TRBD1 | TRBJ1-3 | NA
TGTGCCAGTAGTTTCCGGGACAGGGTCTTGTACACTGAAGCTTTCTTT | CASSFRDRVLYTEAFF | TRBV19 | TRBD1 | TRBJ1-1 | NA
TGTGCCAGTAGTATGGAGACAGACCCTGGGGCCAACGTCCTGACTTTC | CASSMETDPGANVLTF | TRBV19 | NA | TRBJ2-6 | NA
TGTGCCAGCGGGTCCCCGGCCCTTGGGGGAGACGAGCAGTACTTC | CASGSPALGGDEQYF | TRBV6-5 | NA | TRBJ2-7 | NA
TGTGCCAGCCATGGAGGGGATCAGCCCCAGCATTTT | CASHGGDQPQHF | TRBV28 | NA | TRBJ1-5 | NA
TGTGCCAGTAACCAGGGACAGGCCCTCTACAATGAGCAGTTCTTC | CASNQGQALYNEQFF | TRBV19 | TRBD1 | TRBJ2-1 | NA
TGTGCCAGCAGCTTAGATCCCGTCTATGGCTACACCTTC | CASSLDPVYGYTF | TRBV11-2 | NA | TRBJ1-2 | once
TGTGCCAGCTCGTCCTTGGGGCTAGCGGGATTTACAGATACGCAGTATTTT | CASSSLGLAGFTDTQYF | TRBV2 | TRBD2 | TRBJ2-3 | NA
TGTGCCAGCAGCTCCAGACAGGGTAAAAACATTCAGTACTTC | CASSSRQGKNIQYF | TRBV5-4 | TRBD1 | TRBJ2-4 | NA
TGCGCCAGCAGGGAGGGTAATTCACCCCTCCACTTT | CASREGNSPLHF | TRBV5-1 | NA | TRBJ1-6 | few
TGTGCCAGCACCCTAGCGGGAGGTAAGCTCTACAATGAGCAGTTCTTC | CASTLAGGKLYNEQFF | TRBV2 | TRBD2 | TRBJ2-1 | once
TGTGCCAGTAGTAGACTGGGGTCTGACTCCTACGAGCAGTACTTC | CASSRLGSDSYEQYF | TRBV19 | NA | TRBJ2-7 | NA
TGTGCCAGCACCGCAGGGACAGGGCGTGAAAAACTGTTTTTT | CASTAGTGREKLFF | TRBV6-5 | TRBD1 | TRBJ1-4 | NA
TGCAGTGCTAGTCCCGGGACTAGCGGGGGCTACGAGCAGTACTTC | CSASPGTSGGYEQYF | TRBV20-1 | TRBD2 | TRBJ2-7 | NA
TGTGCCAGCAGTTCCCCCACAAGGAAGGGAGGCGCGGGGTACTATGGCTACACCTTC | CASSSPTRKGGAGYYGYTF | TRBV28 | NA | TRBJ1-2 | NA
TGTGCCAGCAGTCCTACCTCCCTTGGGTACGAGCAGTACTTC | CASSPTSLGYEQYF | TRBV6-5 | NA | TRBJ2-7 | NA
TGTGCCAGCAGTTTGGGGCCCCTAGACTATGGCTACACCTTC | CASSLGPLDYGYTF | TRBV27 | NA | TRBJ1-2 | NA
TGTGCCAGCAGTTACTCGCAGGGGGCCGGGGAGCTGTTTTTT | CASSYSQGAGELFF | TRBV6-5 | TRBD1 | TRBJ2-2 | NA
TGTGCCAGCAGCCCAAGATGGGGGGGTGGGACAGGGGAGTCGGAGACCCAGTACTTC | CASSPRWGGGTGESETQYF | TRBV3-1/TRBV3-2 | TRBD1 | TRBJ2-5 | NA
TGTGCCTGGAGTGTACCCCTGGGACAGGGGTGGACCGGGGAGCTGTTTTTT | CAWSVPLGQGWTGELFF | TRBV30 | TRBD1 | TRBJ2-2 | NA